The T cell receptor (beta chain) under discussion was sequenced for a study of neurological immune-mediated disorders. The table lists this clonotype with many counts. The CDR3 runs 14 residues. V lost 0 bases, J lost 9 bases, and 15 bases lay in between. CDR1 and CDR2 (germline): DFQATT, SNEGSKA (reference sequence). 5'RACE with 10-nucleotide random UMIs generated the cDNA. TCRdb processed the 5' RACE reads anew with MiXCR; each CDR3 protein has one entry. The table includes approximately 100,000 distinct CDR3 sequences, around 3.3% detected once. The sample consisted of PBMCs. The sequence was obtained from a woman between 18 and 30 years old with multiple sclerosis. The chain employs TRBV20-1 and TRBJ2-1; D may be TRBD2 (6 bases). The CDR3 DNA is TGCAGTGCTAGAGACTTTCGACTAGGCGGTGAGCAGTTCTTC. Its protein is CSARDFRLGGEQFF.